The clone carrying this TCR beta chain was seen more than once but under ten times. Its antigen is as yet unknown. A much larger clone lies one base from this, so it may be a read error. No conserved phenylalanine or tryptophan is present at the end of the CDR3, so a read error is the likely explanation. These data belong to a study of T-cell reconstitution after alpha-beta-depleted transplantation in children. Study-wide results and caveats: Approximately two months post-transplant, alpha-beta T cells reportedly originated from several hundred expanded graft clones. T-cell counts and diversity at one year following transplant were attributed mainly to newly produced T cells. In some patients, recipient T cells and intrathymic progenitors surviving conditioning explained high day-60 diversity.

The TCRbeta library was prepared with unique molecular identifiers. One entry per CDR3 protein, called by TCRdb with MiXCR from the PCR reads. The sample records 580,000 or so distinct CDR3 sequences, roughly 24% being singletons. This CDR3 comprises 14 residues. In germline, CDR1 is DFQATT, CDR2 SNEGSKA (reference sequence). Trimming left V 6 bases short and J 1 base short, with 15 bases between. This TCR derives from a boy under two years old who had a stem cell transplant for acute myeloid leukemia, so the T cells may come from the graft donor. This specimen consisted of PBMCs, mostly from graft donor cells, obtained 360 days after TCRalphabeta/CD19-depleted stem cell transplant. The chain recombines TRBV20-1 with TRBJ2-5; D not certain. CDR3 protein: CSATQERTQETQYS. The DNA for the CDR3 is TGCAGTGCCACTCAGGAACGGACCCAAGAGACCCAGTACTCC.